These 8 T cell receptor beta chains share one sample of origin, sequenced in a study of cytomegalovirus exposure and HLA in healthy donors. Primers included in the PCR were 60 Vbeta and 13 Jbeta primers. Assay: immunoSEQ multiplex PCR; the TCRdb copy retains only in-frame clones and omits some. The table lists approximately 97,000 clones, around 81% of them singletons. The sequenced sample consisted of PBMCs. The receptors derive from a woman aged 70-85 years in good health and CMV-seropositive.

This clone has only one observation. The CDR3 reads CASSTPGGEGTEAFF. The DNA for the CDR3 is TGTGCCAGTAGTACCCCAGGGGGCGAGGGCACTGAAGCTTTCTTT. This chain links TRBV19 with TRBJ1-1, with TRBD1 matching over 8 bases. Germline V gene data show CDR1 as LNHDA and CDR2 as SQIVND (reference sequence). The length of the CDR3 is 15 residues. V lost 4 bases and J lost 4; bases outside the gene matches: 8. Filled out from reference TRBV19 and TRBJ1-1, the complete variable domain reads DGGITQSPKYLFRKEGQNVTLSCEQNLNHDAMYWYRQDPGQGLRLIYYSQIVNDFQKGDIAEGYSVSREKKESFPLTVTSAQKNPTAFYLCASSTPGGEGTEAFFGQGTRLTVV.

The V and J genes are TRBV7-9 and TRBJ2-1; maybe TRBD2 (7 bases). Germline lookup yields CDR1 SEHNR and CDR2 FQNEAQ (reference sequence). V shed 7 bases and J shed 4 bases, with 14 bases lying between them. The CDR3 sequence is 14 residues long. The CDR3 sequence is CASNKGGLYNEQFF. The CDR3 DNA reads as TGTGCCAGCAACAAGGGGGGGTTATACAATGAGCAGTTCTTC.

CDR3 protein: CARSSHRTTDEQYF. DNA for the CDR3: TGTGCCAGAAGCTCCCACCGGACTACTGACGAGCAGTACTTC. V usage is TRBV7-5 and J usage is TRBJ2-7; the table gives TRBD2 as D, unverified against the DNA. TRBV7-5 is tagged as a pseudogene. CDR3 length: 14 residues.

The chain uses TRBV28 and TRBJ1-3, with D possibly being TRBD1 (5 bases). This CDR3 region has 19 residues. CDR1 and CDR2 (germline): MDHEN, SYDVKM. V lost 0 bases and J lost 3, with 21 bases in between. CDR3 protein: CASSLWPGWVGSGGNTIYF. CDR3 nucleotide sequence: TGTGCCAGCAGTTTATGGCCAGGGTGGGTCGGTTCGGGTGGAAACACCATATATTTT.

The rearrangement uses TRBV28 and TRBJ1-5; 9 bases fit TRBD1. This CDR3 comprises 15 residues. The trim removed 7 bases at V and 8 bases at J, leaving 12 bases unmatched. Germline V gene sequence: CDR1 MDHEN, CDR2 SYDVKM. In nucleotides, the CDR3 is TGTGCCAGCATTACAGGGGGCGCGGTGGGGGAGCCCCAGCATTTT. Amino acids: CASITGGAVGEPQHF.

The chain combines TRBV6-5 with TRBJ1-1; 9 bases map to TRBD1. V gave up 5 bases and J gave up 7 bases; unmatched junction bases: 5. The CDR3 covers 13 residues. Per germline, CDR1 MNHEY and CDR2 SVGAGI. The chain's CDR3 is CASSPVDRGEAFF. CDR3 coding DNA: TGTGCCAGCAGTCCTGTGGACAGGGGTGAAGCTTTCTTT.

Turning to this clone: The sample contains more than one DNA sequence encoding this CDR3. V usage is TRBV18 and J usage is TRBJ1-1; the D gene is possibly TRBD1 (5 bases). From germline, CDR1 is KGHSH and CDR2 LQKENI. The V end lost 6 bases, the J end lost 1 base, and 9 bases lay between the germline ends. This CDR3 region has 13 residues. The CDR3 sequence: CASSRGGNTEAFF. CDR3 DNA sequence: TGTGCCAGCTCCCGGGGGGGGAACACTGAAGCTTTCTTT. Full variable domain (missing parts from reference TRBV18 and TRBJ1-1): NAGVMQNPRHLVRRRGQEARLRCSPMKGHSHVYWYRQLPEEGLKFMVYLQKENIIDESGMPKERFSAEFPKEGPSILRIQQVVRGDSAAYFCASSRGGNTEAFFGQGTRLTVV.

The sample holds one count of this clone. CDR3 sequence reads: CAWGGGVGSSYEQYF. DNA for the CDR3: TGTGCCTGGGGGGGAGGGGTTGGGAGCTCCTACGAGCAGTACTTC. The rearrangement uses TRBV30 and TRBJ2-5; 7 bases match TRBD2. The J call is in doubt because the DNA end fits TRBJ2-7 better. Per the germline V gene, CDR1 is GTSNPN and CDR2 is SVGIG (reference sequence). CDR3 length: 15 amino acids.